This TCR beta chain was documented in a study of shared clonotypes between healthy human individuals. Approximately 30,000 T cell genomes (roughly 220 ng DNA) went into each sorted-subset replicate. The assay was immunoSEQ multiplex PCR, and TCRdb's table has in-frame clones only and misses some. Among 2 million to 2.5 million clones listed, approximately 93% were seen once. Study-wide results and limits: Of the naive CD4 clonotypes, around 4.7% were shared across a few donors. Naive subsets typically showed greater estimated richness than memory subsets.

For this clone: As yet, its antigen is unknown.

Trimming took off 2 bases at V and 6 bases at J, with 10 bases between the two ends. The CDR3 is 13 amino acids. Germline loops: CDR1 MNHNS, CDR2 SASEGT. The material sequenced was naive CD4+ T cells from PBMCs. Subset: CD45RA+ positively selected. The rearrangement joins TRBV6-1 to TRBJ1-1; the D gene is possibly TRBD1 (5 bases). The clonotype was recovered from a man younger than 35 in good health. Some clones in this sample may be carry-over from other donors' samples. This CDR3 reads CASSEWGSSEAFF. CDR3 sequence (DNA): TGTGCCAGCAGTGAATGGGGGAGTTCTGAAGCTTTCTTT.